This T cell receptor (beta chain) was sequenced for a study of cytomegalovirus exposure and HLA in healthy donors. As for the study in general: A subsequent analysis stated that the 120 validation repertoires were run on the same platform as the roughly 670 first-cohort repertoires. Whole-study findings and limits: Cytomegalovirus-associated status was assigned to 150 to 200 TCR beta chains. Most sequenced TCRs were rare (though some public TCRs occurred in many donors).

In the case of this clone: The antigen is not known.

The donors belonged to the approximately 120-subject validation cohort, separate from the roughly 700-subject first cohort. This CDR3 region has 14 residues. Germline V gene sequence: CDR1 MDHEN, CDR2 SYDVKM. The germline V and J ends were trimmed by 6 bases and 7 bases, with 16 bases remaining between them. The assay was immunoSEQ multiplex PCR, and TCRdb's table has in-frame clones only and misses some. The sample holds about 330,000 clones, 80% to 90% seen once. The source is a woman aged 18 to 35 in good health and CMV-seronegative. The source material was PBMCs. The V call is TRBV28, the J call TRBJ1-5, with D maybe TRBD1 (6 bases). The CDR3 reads CASRTGTLDQPQHF. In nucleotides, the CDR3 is TGTGCCAGCAGGACCGGGACACTGGACCAGCCCCAGCATTTT. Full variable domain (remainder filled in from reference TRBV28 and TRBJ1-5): DVKVTQSSRYLVKRTGEKVFLECVQDMDHENMFWYRQDPGLGLRLIYFSYDVKMKEKGDIPEGYSVSREKKERFSLILESASTNQTSMYLCASRTGTLDQPQHFGDGTRLSIL.